This passage covers 10 T cell receptor beta chains from one sample sequenced in a study of shared clonotypes between healthy human individuals (dated by TCRdb to 2018 to 2021). The method was the immunoSEQ multiplex PCR assay. Here the immuneACCESS table is served through TCRdb, limited to in-frame sequences with V and J called. Missing clones are a known gap in these copies; in checked studies unresolved V genes cover under half, and the rest lacks a known reason. The sample table holds around 2.1 million clones, of which 90% to 97% were seen once. About 0.13% of the sample is taken by the ten largest. The sequenced sample was naive CD4+ T cells sorted from blood. This specimen's cell subset or site label, per the study, means: CD45RA+ positively selected. Every receptor here comes from a man aged 18 to 29 in good health.

The J gene is TRBJ1-6, the V gene TRBV6-5; unclear D gene. From germline, CDR1 is MNHEY and CDR2 SVGAGI. The CDR3 spans 13 residues. V lost 6 bases and J 9 bases, leaving 12 bases between the germline ends. This CDR3 reads CASSLGLASPLHF. CDR3 sequence (DNA): TGTGCCAGCAGCCTCGGTCTCGCTTCACCCCTCCACTTT.

This clone has only one observation. The J gene is TRBJ1-3, the V gene TRBV2; no definite D call. The CDR3 loop spans 13 amino acids. V was trimmed by 9 bases and J by 4 bases, leaving 13 bases between them. CDR1 is SNHLY, CDR2 FYNNEI, per germline. CDR3 sequence reads: CASETTAGNTIYF. CDR3 in DNA: TGTGCCAGTGAGACTACCGCCGGAAACACCATATATTTT.

The CDR3 DNA follows: TGTGCCAGCAGCTTAACTAGAAATTCCTACAATGAGCAGTTCTTC. Its translation: CASSLTRNSYNEQFF. The rearrangement uses TRBV7-2 and TRBJ2-1, with D possibly matching TRBD2 (5 bases). V was clipped by 2 bases and J by 1 base, with 9 bases between them. This CDR3 is 15 amino acids long. Germline V CDR1 and CDR2: SGHTA, FQGNSA.

The rearrangement links TRBV20-1 to TRBJ2-1; D is unclear. The ends were cut back, 0 bases at V and 10 bases at J, with 7 bases in the middle. This CDR3 is built from 11 residues. Germline V gene data show CDR1 as DFQATT and CDR2 as SNEGSKA (reference sequence). The CDR3: CSARDLREQFF. The CDR3 DNA reads TGCAGTGCTAGAGACCTTCGGGAGCAGTTCTTC.

This clone was observed a single time. The gene calls are TRBV7-2 and TRBJ2-5; D is perhaps TRBD1 (6 bases). Germline V lookup: CDR1 SGHTA, CDR2 FQGNSA. V was shortened by 5 bases and J by 5 bases, with 12 bases between the two germline ends. This CDR3 spans 13 amino acids. CDR3 sequence reads: CASSLFRGETQYF. The CDR3, as DNA: TGTGCCAGCAGCCTTTTCAGGGGCGAGACCCAGTACTTC.

The chain recombines TRBV7-3 with TRBJ2-3, with TRBD1 as a possible D gene (6 bases). The CDR3 totals 15 residues. Germline assignment: CDR1 SGHTA and CDR2 FQGTGA. V was pared by 1 base and J by 1 base, with 9 bases between. As DNA, the CDR3 is TGTGCCAGCAGCTTAAACAGGGTTGGCACAGATACGCAGTATTTT. It specifies CASSLNRVGTDTQYF.

The V and J genes are TRBV4-1 and TRBJ2-7, with 7 nucleotides matching TRBD2. The germline gives CDR1 MGHRA, CDR2 YSYEKL. J gave up 5 bases and V 3 bases, and 22 bases lay outside the gene matches. The length of the CDR3 is 19 residues. In DNA, the CDR3 is TGCGCCAGCAGCCACCAAGTGCTCATCTTAGCGGGCCTCGGGGACGAGCAGTACTTC. Translating gives CASSHQVLILAGLGDEQYF.

The chain employs TRBV6-5 and TRBJ1-1, with 7 bases aligning to TRBD1. Germline CDR1 and CDR2: MNHEY and SVGAGI. This CDR3 region has 14 residues. The ends lost 6 bases at V and 1 base at J; junction bases unmatched: 5. CDR3 bases: TGTGCCAGCAGAAAGGGACAGTCGAACACTGAAGCTTTCTTT. Protein: CASRKGQSNTEAFF.

V gene TRBV19 combines with J gene TRBJ2-5, with 9 bases fitting TRBD1. With V trimmed by 3 bases and J by 4 bases, 3 bases remained unmatched. CDR1 is LNHDA and CDR2 is SQIVND in the germline V gene (reference sequence). The CDR3 totals 14 residues. DNA of the CDR3: TGTGCCAGTAGTATGAACAGGGGGCCAGAGACCCAGTACTTC. It yields the protein CASSMNRGPETQYF.

The J gene is TRBJ2-7, the V gene TRBV6-5, with D possibly being TRBD2 (7 bases). CDR3 length: 13 amino acids. CDR1 MNHEY and CDR2 SVGAGI come from the germline V gene. V lost 10 bases to trimming and J lost 6 bases, with 19 bases between them. The CDR3: CATGGRLSGEQYF. Here the CDR3 DNA reads TGTGCCACCGGGGGGCGTTTATCTGGCGAGCAGTACTTC.